These 23 T cell receptor beta chains came from one sample sequenced in a study of cytomegalovirus exposure and HLA in healthy donors. Clones were sequenced by immunoSEQ multiplex PCR, and TCRdb holds only the in-frame ones, with some missing. This table holds roughly 100,000 clones, approximately 86% found once. The specimen sequenced was PBMCs. The source of these receptors is a woman aged 18-29 years in good health and CMV-seropositive.

CDR3 sequence reads: CASSRTSGDQETQYF. DNA of the CDR3: TGTGCCAGTAGCCGGACTAGCGGGGATCAAGAGACCCAGTACTTC. The J gene is TRBJ2-5, the V gene TRBV19; 12 bases align to TRBD2. CDR3 length: 15 residues. CDR1 and CDR2 (germline): LNHDA, SQIVND (reference sequence). Unmatched junction bases numbered 4, after V lost 6 bases and J lost 2 bases.

The rearrangement uses TRBV27 and TRBJ2-4, with D perhaps TRBD1 (6 bases). CDR1 is MNHEY, CDR2 SMNVEV, per germline (reference sequence). Trimming took off 7 bases at V and 1 base at J, with 11 bases between the two ends. There are 14 residues in the CDR3. The CDR3 sequence is CASKGTSAKNIQYF. CDR3 nucleotide sequence: TGTGCCAGCAAGGGGACATCCGCCAAAAACATTCAGTACTTC.

This clone came up once. This rearrangement joins TRBV19 to TRBJ2-3; tentatively, D is TRBD2 (6 bases). Trimming took 5 bases from V and 0 from J, leaving 12 bases between them. The germline CDR1 and CDR2 sequences are LNHDA and SQIVND (reference sequence). The CDR3 is 15 amino acids. CDR3: CASSPTGSSTDTQYF. The CDR3 DNA sequence: TGTGCCAGTAGTCCCACCGGGAGTAGCACAGATACGCAGTATTTT.

The rearrangement links TRBV5-1 to TRBJ2-7; 12 bases match TRBD1. Trimming took 4 bases from V and 5 from J; bases not matched to a gene: 7. CDR3 length equals 15 residues. Germline values: CDR1 SGHRS, CDR2 YFSETQ. The CDR3 DNA follows: TGCGCCAGCAGCGGGGGACAGGGGGCACGGAACGAGCAGTACTTC. This gives the protein CASSGGQGARNEQYF.

The V and J genes are TRBV19 and TRBJ2-5; TRBD2 might be the D (5 bases). With 5 bases removed from V and 5 bases from J, the gap between germline ends came to 12 bases. The CDR3 sequence is 13 residues long. Per the germline V gene, CDR1 is LNHDA and CDR2 is SQIVND (reference sequence). CDR3 DNA sequence: TGTGCCAGTAGTCCCCACTCGGGGGAGACCCAGTACTTC. This codes for CASSPHSGETQYF.

The rearrangement uses TRBV4-1 and TRBJ1-4; 9 bases are a match to TRBD1. This CDR3 spans 14 amino acids. CDR1 is MGHRA, CDR2 YSYEKL, per germline. V dropped 5 bases and J dropped 8; count of bases not matched to a gene: 6. This CDR3 is CASSTGTGREKLFF. As DNA, the CDR3 is TGCGCCAGCAGCACCGGGACAGGGCGGGAAAAACTGTTTTTT.

The chain combines TRBV5-4 with TRBJ2-2; no definite D call. V dropped 0 bases and J dropped 3 bases, with 6 bases sitting between them. The CDR3 extends over 14 amino acids. CDR1 is SGHNT and CDR2 is YYREEE in the germline V gene (reference sequence). The CDR3 here is CASSLVRDTGELFF. The CDR3, as DNA: TGTGCCAGCAGCTTGGTTCGGGACACCGGGGAGCTGTTTTTT.

The chain combines TRBV21-1 with TRBJ1-2; the table's D gene call, TRBD1, was not cross checked with the DNA. TRBV21-1 has pseudogene status. CDR3 size: 17 residues. In DNA, the CDR3 is TGTGCCAGCAGCAAAGCTTTCAGGCATATACTTAACTATGGCTACACCTTC. It specifies CASSKAFRHILNYGYTF.

The chain recombines TRBV27 with TRBJ2-7, with 7 positions matching TRBD1. V lost 2 bases to trimming and J lost 3 bases; unmatched junction nucleotides: 7. The CDR3 runs to 15 residues. Germline CDR1 and CDR2: MNHEY and SMNVEV (reference sequence). CDR3 coding DNA: TGTGCCAGCAGTTTAGCCGGGACAGCCAACTACGAGCAGTACTTC. Its translation: CASSLAGTANYEQYF.

The rearrangement uses TRBV2 and TRBJ2-7; the match to TRBD1 covers 9 bases. Germline CDR1 SNHLY, CDR2 FYNNEI. J gave up 2 bases and V 1 base, and 6 bases lay outside the gene matches. The CDR3 is 16 residues long. The CDR3 bases are TGTGCCAGCAGTGAAGTACCGGGACAGGGCACCTACGAGCAGTACTTC. It yields the protein CASSEVPGQGTYEQYF.

This clone came up a few times. The chain links TRBV10-3 to TRBJ1-2, with 8 bases that match TRBD1. The CDR3 runs 15 residues. Germline lookup yields CDR1 ENHRY and CDR2 SYGVKD. The trim removed 6 bases at V and 4 bases at J, leaving 10 bases unmatched. CDR3 in DNA: TGTGCCATCAGCGAAGGCCAGGGGGCTAGCTATGGCTACACCTTC. Translated, it gives CAISEGQGASYGYTF.

The V and J genes are TRBV5-1 and TRBJ1-5; 7 positions agree with TRBD1. CDR1 SGHRS and CDR2 YFSETQ come from the germline V gene. CDR3 length: 16 residues. V lost 0 bases and J lost 4; bases outside the gene matches: 7. CDR3 nucleotide sequence: TGCGCCAGCAGCTTGGACGGCAGGGGGTCGAATCAGCCCCAGCATTTT. This translates into CASSLDGRGSNQPQHF.

The chain recombines TRBV6-6 with TRBJ2-3; D might be TRBD2 (5 bases). Germline values: CDR1 MNHNY, CDR2 SVGAGI (reference sequence). V lost 8 bases and J lost 0, with 6 bases in between. CDR3 length: 12 amino acids. The CDR3 DNA reads TGTGCCAGCGGACTTAGCACAGATACGCAGTATTTT. This sequence encodes CASGLSTDTQYF.

The chain uses TRBV6-4 and TRBJ1-5; D is ambiguous. This CDR3 has 12 residues. Germline V lookup: CDR1 MRHNA, CDR2 SNTAGT. V was cut by 4 bases and J by 4 bases, with 5 bases left in between. CDR3 region: CASSAVNQPQHF. The CDR3 DNA follows: TGTGCCAGCAGTGCGGTGAATCAGCCCCAGCATTTT.

A word on this clone: The sample contains more than one DNA sequence encoding this CDR3. The chain is built from TRBV11-3 and TRBJ2-1; no firm D call. Germline assignment: CDR1 SGHNT and CDR2 YENEEA. V shed 3 bases and J shed 10 bases, with 7 bases lying between them. The length of the CDR3 is 11 residues. CDR3 nucleotide sequence: TGTGCCAGCAGCTTGGGCGCCGAGCAGTTCTTC. It specifies CASSLGAEQFF.

This clone showed up just a few times. The CDR3 sequence is CATSRVGIYGYTF. Here the CDR3 DNA reads TGTGCCACCAGCAGAGTCGGGATCTATGGCTACACCTTC. The chain carries TRBV15 and TRBJ1-2, with D hard to call. The germline V gene has CDR1 LNHNV and CDR2 YYDKDF (reference sequence). The CDR3 loop spans 13 amino acids. V shed 1 base and J shed 4 bases, with 7 bases lying between them.

J is TRBJ2-7 and V is TRBV6-6; 7 bases match TRBD2. The CDR3 is made up of 14 amino acids. Germline lookup yields CDR1 MNHNY and CDR2 SVGAGI (reference sequence). Losses at the gene ends were 9 bases for V and 2 bases for J; bases not matched to a gene: 10. CDR3 coding DNA: TGTGCCAGTGGGTGGGGGGGAGCCGCCTACGAGCAGTACTTC. Residues: CASGWGGAAYEQYF.

The chain couples TRBV12-5 to TRBJ1-5; D perhaps matches TRBD1 (5 bases). CDR1 and CDR2 from the germline V gene are LGHNT and FRNRAP. V shed 0 bases and J shed 3 bases, with 12 bases lying between them. The length of the CDR3 is 16 residues. The CDR3 DNA sequence: TGTGCTAGTGGTTTGGTAACAGGCCCACACAATCAGCCCCAGCATTTT. It encodes CASGLVTGPHNQPQHF. Using reference TRBV12-5 and TRBJ1-5 for the parts outside the CDR3, the full variable domain is DARVTQTPRHKVTEMGQEVTMRCQPILGHNTVFWYRQTMMQGLELLAYFRNRAPLDDSGMPKDRFSAEMPDATLATLKIQPSEPRDSAVYFCASGLVTGPHNQPQHFGDGTRLSIL.

Concerning this clone: One junction end does not reproduce the germline sequence, and a read error may be involved. J is TRBJ1-4 and V is TRBV6-6, with TRBD1 matching 10 bases. Per germline, CDR1 MNHNY and CDR2 SVGAGI (reference sequence). The CDR3 length is 12 residues. The CDR3 nucleotides read TGTGCCAGCAGTTACTCGACAGGACAGGGGGTTTTT. This gives the protein CASSYSTGQGVF.

V and J are TRBV19 and TRBJ2-5; tentatively, D is TRBD2 (5 bases). CDR1 and CDR2 (germline): LNHDA, SQIVND (reference sequence). The V and J ends lost 8 bases and 5 bases respectively, with 15 bases between them. The CDR3 is made up of 13 amino acids. The CDR3, as DNA: TGTGCCAGTGAGGGCTCTCGGAGGGAGACCCAGTACTTC. Translated: CASEGSRRETQYF.

This chain joins TRBV27 and TRBJ2-7; the match to TRBD1 covers 8 bases. The CDR3 is 14 residues long. Per germline, CDR1 MNHEY and CDR2 SMNVEV (reference sequence). The V gene end was trimmed by 4 bases and the J gene end by 8 bases; junction bases not matched to a gene: 10. Here the CDR3 DNA reads TGTGCCAGCAGTTCCGCCGGGACAGGTTCACAGCAGTACTTC. The encoded protein is CASSSAGTGSQQYF.

The J gene is TRBJ1-1, the V gene TRBV5-4; 9 bases are a match to TRBD1. The V and J ends lost 3 bases and 5 bases, in that order; junction bases with no gene match: 5. CDR3 length equals 14 residues. Germline loops: CDR1 SGHNT, CDR2 YYREEE (reference sequence). The CDR3 region has the DNA TGTGCCAGCAGCTCCACAGGGGGCCGTACTGAAGCTTTCTTT. This gives the protein CASSSTGGRTEAFF.

The CDR3 here is CSVDSGDGYTF. The DNA for the CDR3 is TGCAGCGTCGACAGTGGTGATGGCTACACCTTC. The chain uses TRBV29-1 and TRBJ1-2, with a tentative D call TRBD1 (5 bases). CDR1 and CDR2 from the germline V gene are SQVTM and ANQGSEA. The CDR3 is 11 amino acids. V lost 6 bases, J lost 6 bases, and 11 bases lay in between.